This entry concerns a single T cell receptor (beta chain). No antigen is known for it. Presence of unique molecular identifiers characterized the TCR beta cDNA libraries. T cells numbering roughly 1 to 11 million yielded cDNA molecules that totaled roughly 500,000. Using its own MiXCR run on the PCR reads, TCRdb lists one record per CDR3 protein. Among hundreds of thousands of distinct CDR3 sequences listed, approximately 57% were seen once. The data were obtained in a study of post-analysis software for immune sequencing data. Study-level background: Multiple sclerosis in the patients followed relapsing-remitting, secondary progressive and progressive-relapsing courses.

Study results and caveats: Controls showed significantly higher normalized Chao1 diversity than did multiple sclerosis patients. Among about 5 TRBV segments more frequent in patients than controls were TRBV5-6, TRBV5-1 and TRBV20-1.

V lost 1 base and J lost 7, with 16 bases in between. CDR3 length equals 15 residues. Germline assignment: CDR1 MGHDK and CDR2 SYGVNS. Sequencing was performed on blood. The chain carries TRBV25-1 and TRBJ2-5, with D perhaps being TRBD1 or TRBD2 (5 bases each). This TCR came from a girl aged 5-17 years with multiple sclerosis. CDR3 bases: TGTGCCAGCAGTGAATTGTATGGAGCGAGGGGGACCCAGTACTTC. Amino acid sequence: CASSELYGARGTQYF.